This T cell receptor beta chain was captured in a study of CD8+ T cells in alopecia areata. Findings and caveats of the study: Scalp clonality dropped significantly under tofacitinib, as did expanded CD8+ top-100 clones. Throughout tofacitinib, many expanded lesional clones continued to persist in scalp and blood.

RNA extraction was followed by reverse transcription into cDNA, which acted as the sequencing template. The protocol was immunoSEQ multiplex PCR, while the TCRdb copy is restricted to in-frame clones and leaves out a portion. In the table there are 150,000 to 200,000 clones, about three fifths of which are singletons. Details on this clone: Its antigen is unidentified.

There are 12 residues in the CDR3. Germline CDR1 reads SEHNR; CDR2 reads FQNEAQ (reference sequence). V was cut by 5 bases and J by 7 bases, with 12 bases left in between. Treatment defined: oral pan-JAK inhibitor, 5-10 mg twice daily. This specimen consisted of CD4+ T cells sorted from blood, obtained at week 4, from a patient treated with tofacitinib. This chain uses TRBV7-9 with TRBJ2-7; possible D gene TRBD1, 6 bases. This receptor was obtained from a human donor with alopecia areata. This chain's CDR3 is CASSPQGWEQYF. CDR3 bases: TGTGCCAGCAGCCCACAGGGCTGGGAGCAGTACTTC.